Sequencing of this T cell receptor (beta chain) was carried out in a study of Ad26.COV2.S vaccination and SARS-CoV-2 variants. Stated treatment: 19 received Ad26.COV2.S at low or high dose, single or two shots; a few received placebo; per-sample allocation not given. Specimens were obtained on day 63 following the first vaccine or placebo injection. The method was immunoSEQ multiplex PCR; TCRdb's version includes in-frame clones alone and lacks a portion of them. The sample lists fewer than 300,000 clones, more than 75% occurring once. The germline V and J ends were trimmed by 2 bases and 2 bases, with 7 bases remaining between them. This CDR3 has 15 residues. Germline CDR1 and CDR2: LGHDT and YNNKEL (reference sequence).

The input for sequencing was peripheral blood, taken in a trial of Ad26.COV2.S vaccine versus placebo. The TCR originated in a person between 18 and 65 years old who received the Ad26.COV2.S COVID-19 vaccine or a placebo. This chain uses TRBV3-1 (or the pseudogene TRBV3-2) with TRBJ2-6, with D unclear. The CDR3 bases are TGTGCCAGCAGCCAAAGTCGTACTGGGGCCAACGTCCTGACTTTC. It is translated as CASSQSRTGANVLTF.